This is a list of T cell receptor beta chains from one sample in a study of shared clonotypes between healthy human individuals. This table comes from immunoSEQ multiplex PCR, and its TCRdb copy is limited to in-frame clones, with some not included. This sample has some 490,000 clones, with 70% to 85% found just once. The sequenced material came from PBMCs. The source of these receptors is a woman aged 40-49 years in good health. Some clones in this sample may be carry-over from other donors' samples. CDR3s include the opening cysteine and the closing phenylalanine or tryptophan. D genes are given only for firm matches. Clone sizes are given selectively: once, few, many, or a class where the clone is expanded.

abundance,d_gene,v_gene,j_gene,CDR3aa,CDR3nt
NA,TRBD2,TRBV7-2,TRBJ2-7,CASSLVAGERGGWREQYF,TGTGCCAGCAGCTTAGTAGCGGGAGAACGAGGGGGTTGGCGGGAGCAGTACTTC
NA,NA,TRBV19,TRBJ1-2,CASGLRHLNYGYTF,TGTGCCAGTGGGTTGCGGCATCTTAACTATGGCTACACCTTC
NA,TRBD2,TRBV27,TRBJ2-7,CASSFIGGRDEQYF,TGTGCCAGCAGTTTTATCGGCGGGAGAGACGAGCAGTACTTC
NA,NA,TRBV11-3,TRBJ1-1,CASRAATDTEAFF,TGTGCCAGCAGGGCTGCCACGGACACTGAAGCTTTCTTT
NA,NA,TRBV28,TRBJ1-5,CARSTPGQRRNQPQHF,TGTGCCCGATCTACCCCCGGGCAGCGGCGCAATCAGCCCCAGCATTTT
NA,TRBD1,TRBV28,TRBJ1-5,CASSFLTGEKGNQPQHF,TGTGCCAGCAGTTTTTTAACAGGGGAAAAAGGGAATCAGCCCCAGCATTTT
NA,TRBD1,TRBV27,TRBJ2-5,CASSSNRGSRETQYF,TGTGCCAGCAGTTCCAACAGGGGGTCTAGGGAGACCCAGTACTTC
NA,NA,TRBV27,TRBJ1-2,CASSPAGYGYTF,TGTGCCAGCAGTCCAGCCGGCTATGGCTACACCTTC
NA,TRBD1,TRBV4-1,TRBJ1-2,CASRAIGQGAGYTF,TGCGCCAGCAGGGCAATCGGACAGGGTGCTGGCTACACCTTC
NA,TRBD2,TRBV5-6,TRBJ2-1,CASSLDGTGGVNEQFF,TGTGCCAGCAGCTTGGACGGGACGGGAGGGGTTAATGAGCAGTTCTTC
NA,NA,TRBV11-2,TRBJ2-4,CASSSPGAIQYF,TGTGCCAGCAGCTCCCCAGGAGCCATTCAGTACTTC
NA,NA,TRBV6-6,TRBJ2-5,CASSYSADETQYF,TGTGCCAGCAGTTACTCTGCGGATGAGACCCAGTACTTC
NA,TRBD1,TRBV27,TRBJ1-5,CASSPTTGGNQPQHF,TGTGCCAGCAGTCCCACGACAGGGGGTAATCAGCCCCAGCATTTT
few,NA,TRBV28,TRBJ1-1,CASSLKGTEAFF,TGTGCCAGCAGTTTAAAGGGGACTGAAGCTTTCTTT
NA,TRBD1,TRBV5-5,TRBJ1-1,CASSPRTGGMNTEAFF,TGTGCCAGCAGCCCCCGGACAGGAGGGATGAACACTGAAGCTTTCTTT
NA,TRBD2,TRBV7-8,TRBJ2-1,CASSPGLAGGYDNEQFF,TGTGCCAGCAGTCCTGGACTAGCGGGAGGATATGACAATGAGCAGTTCTTC
NA,TRBD1,TRBV6-5,TRBJ2-2,CASSYLQGAGELFF,TGTGCCAGCAGTTACCTACAGGGGGCCGGGGAGCTGTTTTTT
NA,NA,TRBV5-1,TRBJ1-1,CASSSTGRATEAFF,TGCGCCAGCAGCTCAACAGGGAGGGCCACTGAAGCTTTCTTT
NA,NA,TRBV5-5,TRBJ2-7,CASSLGPGDPYEQYF,TGTGCCAGCAGCTTGGGCCCGGGAGACCCATACGAGCAGTACTTC
once,TRBD1,TRBV4-2,TRBJ1-2,CASSQKVLGQNYGYTF,TGTGCCAGCAGCCAAAAGGTGTTGGGACAGAACTATGGCTACACCTTC
NA,NA,TRBV28,TRBJ2-5,CASEGGGAETQYF,TGTGCCAGCGAGGGGGGAGGGGCAGAGACCCAGTACTTC
NA,TRBD1,TRBV19,TRBJ2-1,CASSVDRVHFNEQFF,TGTGCCAGTAGTGTGGACAGGGTACATTTCAATGAGCAGTTCTTC
NA,NA,TRBV2,TRBJ2-7,CASLAYEQYF,TGTGCCAGCTTGGCCTACGAGCAGTACTTC
NA,TRBD1,TRBV9,TRBJ1-2,CASSLSGQLYGYTF,TGTGCCAGCAGCCTGTCGGGACAGCTCTATGGCTACACCTTC
many,TRBD2,TRBV7-3,TRBJ2-2,CASSLIPAGNLGELFF,TGTGCCAGCAGCTTAATCCCAGCGGGAAATCTCGGGGAGCTGTTTTTT
NA,NA,TRBV7-6,TRBJ2-3,CASSSRDSGDTQYF,TGTGCCAGCAGCAGTCGGGACTCAGGGGATACGCAGTATTTT
NA,TRBD2,TRBV4-1,TRBJ2-7,CASSRLAGSYEQYF,TGCGCCAGCAGCAGACTAGCGGGATCCTACGAGCAGTACTTC
few,NA,TRBV7-8,TRBJ1-2,CASSQEGALGYGYTF,TGTGCCAGCAGCCAGGAAGGGGCGTTAGGATATGGCTACACCTTC
many,NA,TRBV9,TRBJ1-2,CASSSPPNYGYTF,TGTGCCAGCAGCTCCCCCCCTAACTATGGCTACACCTTC
NA,NA,TRBV27,TRBJ2-7,CASSLGFAEKQYF,TGTGCCAGCTCCCTCGGGTTTGCCGAAAAGCAGTACTTC
NA,TRBD1,TRBV19,TRBJ1-1,CASSIPWTGGLTEAFF,TGTGCCAGTAGTATCCCCTGGACAGGGGGATTGACTGAAGCTTTCTTT
NA,TRBD1,TRBV5-1,TRBJ1-1,CASSWDSANTEAFF,TGCGCCAGCAGCTGGGACAGCGCGAACACTGAAGCTTTCTTT
NA,NA,TRBV5-5,TRBJ1-1,CASSPLGGQAVTEAFF,TGTGCCAGCAGCCCTCTAGGGGGACAAGCAGTCACTGAAGCTTTCTTT
NA,TRBD2,TRBV10-3,TRBJ2-2,CATSGISTGELFF,TGTGCCACCAGCGGGATCAGCACCGGGGAGCTGTTTTTT
NA,TRBD2,TRBV7-9,TRBJ2-3,CASSLRLAGVMTDTQYF,TGTGCCAGCAGCCTGAGACTAGCGGGAGTGATGACAGATACGCAGTATTTT
many,NA,TRBV2,TRBJ2-3,CASRGEADTQYF,TGTGCCAGCAGGGGCGAGGCAGATACGCAGTATTTT
few,NA,TRBV30,TRBJ1-2,CAWSGRGYTF,TGTGCCTGGAGTGGCCGTGGCTACACCTTC
few,NA,TRBV7-9,TRBJ1-1,CASSWGTEAFF,TGTGCCAGCAGTTGGGGCACTGAAGCTTTCTTT
NA,TRBD1,TRBV7-9,TRBJ2-3,CASSLGDRRLSADTQYF,TGTGCCAGCAGCTTAGGGGACAGGAGACTGAGTGCAGATACGCAGTATTTT
NA,TRBD1,TRBV5-6,TRBJ2-5,CASSIKTGGAGETQYF,TGTGCCAGCAGCATAAAAACAGGGGGCGCGGGGGAGACCCAGTACTTC
NA,NA,TRBV4-1,TRBJ2-3,CASSQQLTRDTQYF,TGCGCCAGCAGCCAACAATTAACCAGGGATACGCAGTATTTT
NA,NA,TRBV28,TRBJ1-5,CASSLGGGAGQPQHF,TGTGCCAGCAGTTTAGGGGGTGGGGCCGGGCAGCCCCAGCATTTT
NA,TRBD2,TRBV28,TRBJ2-7,CASSLGLAGVFEQYF,TGTGCCAGCAGTTTAGGACTAGCGGGAGTCTTTGAGCAGTACTTC
NA,NA,TRBV4-1,TRBJ2-7,CASSQVGASSYEQYF,TGCGCCAGCAGCCAAGTGGGGGCTAGTTCCTACGAGCAGTACTTC
few,NA,TRBV7-2,TRBJ2-7,CASSSSSGHPREYF,TGTGCCAGCAGCTCAAGCTCGGGACACCCCAGGGAGTACTTC
NA,TRBD1,TRBV2,TRBJ2-7,CASSGSRGLDEQYF,TGTGCCAGCAGTGGAAGCAGGGGGCTCGACGAGCAGTACTTC
NA,TRBD1,TRBV11-3,TRBJ2-2,CASSPGQGMSGELFF,TGTGCCAGCAGTCCGGGACAGGGAATGTCCGGGGAGCTGTTTTTT
NA,NA,TRBV11-3,TRBJ1-1,CASSPLGHKNTEAFF,TGTGCCAGCAGCCCCCTAGGACACAAAAACACTGAAGCTTTCTTT
NA,NA,TRBV5-4,TRBJ2-2,CASSSGGQSPTGELFF,TGTGCCAGCAGCTCCGGCGGACAGTCCCCCACCGGGGAGCTGTTTTTT
NA,NA,TRBV5-1,TRBJ2-7,CASSGGTATEQYF,TGCGCCAGCAGCGGGGGGACAGCTACTGAGCAGTACTTC
NA,NA,TRBV7-9,TRBJ2-7,CASSEAGPTEQYF,TGTGCCAGCAGCGAAGCGGGTCCCACCGAGCAGTACTTC
NA,TRBD1,TRBV19,TRBJ1-1,CASSPTLRQGAAFF,TGTGCCAGTAGCCCGACCCTGAGACAGGGGGCAGCTTTCTTT
NA,TRBD2,TRBV10-1,TRBJ2-1,CASSEVSGKINEQFF,TGCGCCAGCAGTGAGGTTAGCGGGAAAATTAATGAGCAGTTCTTC
once,TRBD2,TRBV6-9,TRBJ2-1,CASRDPGLAEQQFF,TGTGCCAGCAGGGATCCGGGACTAGCGGAGCAGCAGTTCTTC
once,NA,TRBV7-9,TRBJ2-7,CASSYGGRYEQYF,TGTGCCAGCAGCTACGGCGGTCGCTACGAGCAGTACTTC
NA,NA,TRBV15,TRBJ2-5,CATSRSTGPWETQYF,TGTGCCACCAGCAGAAGCACAGGTCCCTGGGAGACCCAGTACTTC
NA,NA,TRBV19,TRBJ2-3,CASSASSSGGVSADTQYF,TGTGCCAGTAGTGCCTCCTCTAGTGGCGGGGTCTCGGCAGATACGCAGTATTTT
few,NA,TRBV7-8,TRBJ1-6,CASSFEGESSYNSPLHF,TGTGCCAGCAGCTTTGAGGGGGAGAGCTCCTATAATTCACCCCTCCACTTT
NA,NA,TRBV5-4,TRBJ1-2,CASSPGGGAGYGYTF,TGTGCCAGCAGCCCGGGGGGTGGGGCTGGCTATGGCTACACCTTC
NA,TRBD2,TRBV18,TRBJ2-2,CASSPRLAGGQNTGELFF,TGTGCCAGCTCACCCCGACTAGCGGGAGGCCAGAACACCGGGGAGCTGTTTTTT